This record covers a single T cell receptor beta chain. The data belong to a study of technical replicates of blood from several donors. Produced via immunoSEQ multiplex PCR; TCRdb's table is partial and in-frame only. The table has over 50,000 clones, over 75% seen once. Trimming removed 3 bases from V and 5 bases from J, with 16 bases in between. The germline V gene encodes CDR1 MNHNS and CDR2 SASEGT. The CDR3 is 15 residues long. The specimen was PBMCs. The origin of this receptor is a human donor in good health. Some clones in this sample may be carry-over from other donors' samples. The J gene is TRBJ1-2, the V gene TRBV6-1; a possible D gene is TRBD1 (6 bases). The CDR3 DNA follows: TGTGCCAGCAGTGATAACGAGGGGGGGGAATATGGCTACACCTTC. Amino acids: CASSDNEGGEYGYTF.